There are many counts of the clone carrying this T cell receptor beta chain. The antigen is unknown. Germline assignment: CDR1 MNHNS and CDR2 SASEGT. The CDR3 loop spans 15 amino acids. The trim removed 5 bases at V and 2 bases at J, leaving 7 bases unmatched. Patients underwent thyroid surgery, and none had received any treatment before it. The source of the sample is a study of metastatic and nonmetastatic thyroid tumors. For the study at large: Comparative analysis of repertoires was undertaken across blood and tumor or nodule tissue obtained from malignant and benign thyroid patients. Whole-study results and caveats: Compared with benign nodules, malignant thyroid tumors were reported to have significantly higher TCR beta diversity in both blood and tumor.

The authors' processing: The authors used CDR3 differences across clinicopathological groups to build a distant-metastasis classifier for papillary thyroid cancer. TCRdb reanalyzed the PCR reads via MiXCR. For this entry, the V and J calls and clone size follow TCRdb and not the study's own pipeline. The sample lists fewer than 30,000 clones, around 15% occurring once. This TCR was recovered from a female donor with papillary thyroid cancer or a benign thyroid nodule (not recorded which). Some clones in this sample may be carry-over from other donors' samples. The sample was blood. The chain uses TRBV6-1 and TRBJ2-3, with TRBD2 identical over 7 bases. In DNA form, the CDR3 reads TGTGCCAGCAGTCAAAGCGGGGCCCTCACAGATACGCAGTATTTT. Amino acid sequence: CASSQSGALTDTQYF.